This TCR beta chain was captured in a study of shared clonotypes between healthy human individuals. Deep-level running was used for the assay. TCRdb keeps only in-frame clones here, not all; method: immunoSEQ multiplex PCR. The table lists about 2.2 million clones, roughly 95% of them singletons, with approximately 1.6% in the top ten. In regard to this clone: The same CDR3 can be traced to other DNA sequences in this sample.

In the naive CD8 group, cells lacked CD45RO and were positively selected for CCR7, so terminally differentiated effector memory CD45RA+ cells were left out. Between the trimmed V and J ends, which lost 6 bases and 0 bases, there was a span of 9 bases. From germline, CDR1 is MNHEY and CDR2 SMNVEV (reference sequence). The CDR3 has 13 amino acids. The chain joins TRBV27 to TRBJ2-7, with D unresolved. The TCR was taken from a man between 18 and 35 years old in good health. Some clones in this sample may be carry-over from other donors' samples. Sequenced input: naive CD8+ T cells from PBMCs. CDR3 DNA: TGTGCCAGCAGCCCATCGAGCTCCTACGAGCAGTACTTC. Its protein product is CASSPSSSYEQYF.